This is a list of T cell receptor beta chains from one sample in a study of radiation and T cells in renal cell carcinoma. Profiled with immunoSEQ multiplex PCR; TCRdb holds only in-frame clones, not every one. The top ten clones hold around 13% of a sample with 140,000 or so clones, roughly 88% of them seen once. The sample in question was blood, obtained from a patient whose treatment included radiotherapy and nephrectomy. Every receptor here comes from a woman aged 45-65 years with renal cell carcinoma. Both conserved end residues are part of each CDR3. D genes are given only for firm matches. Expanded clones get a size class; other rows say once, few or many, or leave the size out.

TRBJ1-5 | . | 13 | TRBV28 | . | CASSKTRNQPQHF | TGTGCCAGCAGCAAGACCCGAAATCAGCCCCAGCATTTT
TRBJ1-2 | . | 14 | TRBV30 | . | CAWSSGTGSYGYTF | TGTGCCTGGAGCTCGGGAACAGGGAGCTATGGCTACACCTTC
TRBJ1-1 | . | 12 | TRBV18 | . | CASSPLQGEAFF | TGTGCCAGCTCACCACTCCAGGGTGAAGCTTTCTTT
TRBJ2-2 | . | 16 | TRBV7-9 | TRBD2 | CASLRAGGLNTGELFF | TGTGCCAGCCTTCGAGCGGGGGGGCTGAACACCGGGGAGCTGTTTTTT
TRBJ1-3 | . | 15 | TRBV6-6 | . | CASSPGTASGNTIYF | TGTGCCAGCAGTCCAGGGACGGCCTCTGGAAACACCATATATTTT
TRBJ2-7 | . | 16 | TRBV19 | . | CASRAGTAPKTYEQYF | TGTGCCAGTAGAGCCGGGACGGCACCCAAAACCTACGAGCAGTACTTC
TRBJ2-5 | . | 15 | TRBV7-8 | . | CASSLAGGQKETQYF | TGTGCCAGCAGCCTCGCCGGGGGGCAGAAGGAGACCCAGTACTTC
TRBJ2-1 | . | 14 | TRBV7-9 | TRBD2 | CASSPGLADNEQFF | TGTGCCAGCAGCCCCGGACTAGCGGACAATGAGCAGTTCTTC
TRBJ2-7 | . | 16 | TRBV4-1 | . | CASSQALTGRPLEQYF | TGCGCCAGCAGCCAAGCTTTAACAGGACGGCCCTTGGAGCAGTACTTC
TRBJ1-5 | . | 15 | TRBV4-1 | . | CASSQEWDDDQPQHF | TGCGCCAGCAGCCAAGAGTGGGACGACGATCAGCCCCAGCATTTT
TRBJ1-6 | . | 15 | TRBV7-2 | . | CASSSNPNSNSPLHF | TGTGCCAGCAGCTCCAACCCAAACTCAAATTCACCCCTCCACTTT
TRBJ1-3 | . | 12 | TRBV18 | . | CASSPLKDTIYF | TGTGCCAGCTCACCACTAAAGGACACCATATATTTT
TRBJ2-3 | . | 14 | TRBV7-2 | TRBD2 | CASSLGTSIDTQYF | TGTGCCAGCAGCTTGGGGACTAGCATAGATACGCAGTATTTT
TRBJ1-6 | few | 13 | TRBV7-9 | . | CASSLASGSPLHF | TGTGCCAGCAGCCTGGCCAGTGGTTCACCCCTCCACTTT
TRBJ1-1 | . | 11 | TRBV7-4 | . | CASPGRAEAFF | TGTGCCAGCCCGGGTAGGGCTGAAGCTTTCTTT
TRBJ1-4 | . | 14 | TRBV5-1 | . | CASTPDQGGEKLFF | TGCGCCAGCACCCCGGACCAGGGAGGAGAAAAACTGTTTTTT
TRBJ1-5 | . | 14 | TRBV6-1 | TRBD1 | CASSEGTGNQPQHF | TGTGCCAGCAGTGAGGGGACAGGAAATCAGCCCCAGCATTTT
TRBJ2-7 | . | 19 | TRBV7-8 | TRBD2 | CASSPPPGLAGTSSYEQYF | TGTGCCAGCAGCCCACCCCCGGGACTAGCGGGGACAAGCTCCTACGAGCAGTACTTC
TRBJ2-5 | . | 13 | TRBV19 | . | CASSLGSEETQYF | TGTGCCAGTAGTCTGGGTTCCGAGGAGACCCAGTACTTC
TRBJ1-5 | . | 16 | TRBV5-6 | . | CASSLAGFNGNQPQHF | TGTGCCAGCAGCTTGGCAGGCTTTAATGGCAATCAGCCCCAGCATTTT
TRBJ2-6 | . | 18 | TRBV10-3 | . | CASTQREDGDSGANVLTF | TGTGCCAGCACCCAAAGGGAAGATGGGGATTCTGGGGCCAACGTCCTGACTTTC
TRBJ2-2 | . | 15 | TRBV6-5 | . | CASSYSGTSTGELFF | TGTGCCAGCAGTTACTCCGGGACTTCGACCGGGGAGCTGTTTTTT
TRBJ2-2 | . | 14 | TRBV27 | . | CASSSRGGTGELFF | TGTGCCAGCAGTTCGAGAGGGGGCACCGGGGAGCTGTTTTTT
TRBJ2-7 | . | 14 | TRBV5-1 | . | CASNEGYYSYEQYF | TGCGCCAGCAACGAGGGTTATTATTCCTACGAGCAGTACTTC
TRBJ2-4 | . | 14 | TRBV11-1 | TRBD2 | CASSLSSGGNIQYF | TGTGCCAGCAGCTTGTCTAGCGGGGGAAACATTCAGTACTTC
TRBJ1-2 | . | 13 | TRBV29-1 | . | CSVTDPWQDGYTF | TGCAGCGTTACCGACCCTTGGCAGGATGGCTACACCTTC
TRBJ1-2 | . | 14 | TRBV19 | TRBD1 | CASSATGGARVYTF | TGTGCCAGTAGTGCCACAGGGGGAGCACGGGTCTACACCTTC
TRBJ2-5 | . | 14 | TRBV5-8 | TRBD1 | CASSLGTGYETQYF | TGTGCCAGCAGCTTAGGGACAGGTTACGAGACCCAGTACTTC
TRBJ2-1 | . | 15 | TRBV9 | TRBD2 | CASSPRIAGDNEQFF | TGTGCCAGCAGCCCCCGAATAGCGGGGGACAATGAGCAGTTCTTC
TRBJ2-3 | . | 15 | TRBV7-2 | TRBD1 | CASTLRTGTTDTQYF | TGTGCCAGCACCCTAAGGACAGGAACCACAGATACGCAGTATTTT
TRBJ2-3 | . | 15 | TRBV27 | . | CASSRGTYSTDTQYF | TGTGCCAGCAGTCGGGGGACTTATAGTACAGATACGCAGTATTTT
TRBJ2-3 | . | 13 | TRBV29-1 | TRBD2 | CSASGFYTDTQYF | TGCAGCGCTAGCGGGTTCTACACAGATACGCAGTATTTT
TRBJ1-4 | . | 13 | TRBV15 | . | CATSLGMGEKLFF | TGTGCCACTTCATTGGGGATGGGTGAAAAACTGTTTTTT
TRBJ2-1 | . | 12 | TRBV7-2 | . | CASSFGTVEQFF | TGTGCCAGCAGCTTCGGGACCGTAGAGCAGTTCTTC